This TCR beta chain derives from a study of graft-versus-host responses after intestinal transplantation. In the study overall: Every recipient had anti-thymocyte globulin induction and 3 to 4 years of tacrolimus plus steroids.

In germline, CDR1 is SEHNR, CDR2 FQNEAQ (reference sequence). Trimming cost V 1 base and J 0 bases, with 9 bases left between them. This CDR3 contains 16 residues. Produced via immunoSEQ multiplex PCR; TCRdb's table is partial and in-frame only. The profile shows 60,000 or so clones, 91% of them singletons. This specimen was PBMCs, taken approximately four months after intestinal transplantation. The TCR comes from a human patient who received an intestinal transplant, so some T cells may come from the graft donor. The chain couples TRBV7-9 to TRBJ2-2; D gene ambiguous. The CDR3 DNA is TGTGCCAGCAGCTTAGGCGTAGCATCGAACACCGGGGAGCTGTTTTTT. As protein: CASSLGVASNTGELFF.